A selection of T cell receptor beta chains follows, all from one sample in a study of blood T cell repertoires in COVID-19. TCRdb's table, derived via immunoSEQ multiplex PCR, lists solely in-frame clones and lacks some. The sample yields under 200,000 clones, roughly 84% seen once. The sequencing input was peripheral blood. These receptors all stem from a man in his fifties with active or convalescent COVID-19. CDR3s leave out the opening cysteine and the closing phenylalanine or tryptophan. Fields, in order: CDR3 protein, J gene, CDR3 length, V gene.

CDR3 protein: ASSQDRGTEQF; J gene: TRBJ2-1; CDR3 length: 11; V gene: TRBV4-2
CDR3 protein: ASSIQGSDSPLH; J gene: TRBJ1-6; CDR3 length: 12; V gene: TRBV6-4
CDR3 protein: ATSDALGTSGRAGSNEQF; J gene: TRBJ2-1; CDR3 length: 18; V gene: TRBV24-1
CDR3 protein: ASSESFQRGHTGELF; J gene: TRBJ2-2; CDR3 length: 15; V gene: TRBV25-1
CDR3 protein: ARSFGLAGAYEQY; J gene: TRBJ2-7; CDR3 length: 13; V gene: TRBV5-3
CDR3 protein: AWDGTALAEQY; J gene: TRBJ2-7; CDR3 length: 11; V gene: TRBV30
CDR3 protein: ASRVQGSNQPQH; J gene: TRBJ1-5; CDR3 length: 12; V gene: TRBV27
CDR3 protein: ASSLTGGGTEAF; J gene: TRBJ1-1; CDR3 length: 12; V gene: TRBV18
CDR3 protein: AWSVQVQETQY; J gene: TRBJ2-5; CDR3 length: 11; V gene: TRBV30
CDR3 protein: ASSKGLAGGPGANVLT; J gene: TRBJ2-6; CDR3 length: 16; V gene: TRBV21-1
CDR3 protein: ASSSTSGRSYNEQF; J gene: TRBJ2-1; CDR3 length: 14; V gene: TRBV6-5
CDR3 protein: ASSSDWIGEQF; J gene: TRBJ2-1; CDR3 length: 11; V gene: TRBV27
CDR3 protein: ASSFTQGSGELF; J gene: TRBJ2-2; CDR3 length: 12; V gene: TRBV9
CDR3 protein: ASSPLDRGNTGELF; J gene: TRBJ2-2; CDR3 length: 14; V gene: TRBV18
CDR3 protein: ASSSSGYNEQF; J gene: TRBJ2-1; CDR3 length: 11; V gene: TRBV6-4
CDR3 protein: ASIASGYNEQF; J gene: TRBJ2-1; CDR3 length: 11; V gene: TRBV6-5
CDR3 protein: ASSYSGTGGEKLF; J gene: TRBJ1-4; CDR3 length: 13; V gene: TRBV6-5
CDR3 protein: ASSIVERFLY; J gene: TRBJ2-3; CDR3 length: 10; V gene: TRBV19
CDR3 protein: ASGLNSIHGIQY; J gene: TRBJ2-4; CDR3 length: 12; V gene: TRBV12-5
CDR3 protein: ASSPPHSSGNTIY; J gene: TRBJ1-3; CDR3 length: 13; V gene: TRBV18
CDR3 protein: ASSQGGGTGNQPQH; J gene: TRBJ1-5; CDR3 length: 14; V gene: TRBV7-2
CDR3 protein: ASGLVSSGEYNEQF; J gene: TRBJ2-1; CDR3 length: 14; V gene: TRBV12-5
CDR3 protein: ASSLSSGRETDTQY; J gene: TRBJ2-3; CDR3 length: 14; V gene: TRBV18
CDR3 protein: ASSPGGPFNYGYT; J gene: TRBJ1-2; CDR3 length: 13; V gene: TRBV5-1
CDR3 protein: SVDPGTGIGYT; J gene: TRBJ1-2; CDR3 length: 11; V gene: TRBV29-1
CDR3 protein: ASSLAGTELNEQF; J gene: TRBJ2-1; CDR3 length: 13; V gene: TRBV11-3
CDR3 protein: ASSELRLAGGRDTQY; J gene: TRBJ2-3; CDR3 length: 15; V gene: TRBV2
CDR3 protein: ASSRTGNTEAF; J gene: TRBJ1-1; CDR3 length: 11; V gene: TRBV6-4
CDR3 protein: ASSPPDRGPGELF; J gene: TRBJ2-2; CDR3 length: 13; V gene: TRBV18
CDR3 protein: ASNSPGGYEQY; J gene: TRBJ2-7; CDR3 length: 11; V gene: TRBV28
CDR3 protein: ASSFVRAEQETQY; J gene: TRBJ2-5; CDR3 length: 13; V gene: TRBV7-2
CDR3 protein: ASSYSGGGTEAF; J gene: TRBJ1-1; CDR3 length: 12; V gene: TRBV6-5
CDR3 protein: ASSQQGTSGTLSYEQY; J gene: TRBJ2-7; CDR3 length: 16; V gene: TRBV7-2
CDR3 protein: ASTPWGAGGEQY; J gene: TRBJ2-7; CDR3 length: 12; V gene: TRBV11-2
CDR3 protein: ASSPVGGNFETQY; J gene: TRBJ2-5; CDR3 length: 13; V gene: TRBV7-9
CDR3 protein: ASSSGQGARYGYT; J gene: TRBJ1-2; CDR3 length: 13; V gene: TRBV6-5
CDR3 protein: ASSLIRAGGQYNEQF; J gene: TRBJ2-1; CDR3 length: 15; V gene: TRBV7-8
CDR3 protein: ASGSAGGGTGELF; J gene: TRBJ2-2; CDR3 length: 13; V gene: TRBV12-5
CDR3 protein: ASSPGLAEMYNEQF; J gene: TRBJ2-1; CDR3 length: 14; V gene: TRBV9
CDR3 protein: ASSPDRVGYNEQF; J gene: TRBJ2-1; CDR3 length: 13; V gene: TRBV19
CDR3 protein: ASSQEWGRPTGELF; J gene: TRBJ2-2; CDR3 length: 14; V gene: TRBV3-1/TRBV3-2
CDR3 protein: ASSHGGSSPLH; J gene: TRBJ1-6; CDR3 length: 11; V gene: TRBV3-1/TRBV3-2
CDR3 protein: ASSLKGQGRDGYT; J gene: TRBJ1-2; CDR3 length: 13; V gene: TRBV7-2
CDR3 protein: ASRGESSYNEQF; J gene: TRBJ2-1; CDR3 length: 12; V gene: TRBV19
CDR3 protein: AISEEGQGSHYGYT; J gene: TRBJ1-2; CDR3 length: 14; V gene: TRBV10-3